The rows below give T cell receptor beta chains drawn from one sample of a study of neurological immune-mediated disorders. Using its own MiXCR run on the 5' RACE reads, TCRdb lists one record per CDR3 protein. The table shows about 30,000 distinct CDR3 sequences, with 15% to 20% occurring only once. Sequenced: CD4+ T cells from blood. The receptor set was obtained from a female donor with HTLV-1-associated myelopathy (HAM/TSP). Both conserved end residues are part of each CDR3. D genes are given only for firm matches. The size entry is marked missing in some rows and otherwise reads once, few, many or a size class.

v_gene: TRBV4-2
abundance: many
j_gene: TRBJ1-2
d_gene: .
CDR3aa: CASSRQQGGYGYTF
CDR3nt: TGTGCCAGCAGCCGGCAACAGGGAGGGTATGGCTACACCTTC

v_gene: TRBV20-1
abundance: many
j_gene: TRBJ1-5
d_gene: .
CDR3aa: CSARGGGQPQHF
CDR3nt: TGCAGTGCAAGAGGCGGGGGTCAGCCCCAGCATTTT

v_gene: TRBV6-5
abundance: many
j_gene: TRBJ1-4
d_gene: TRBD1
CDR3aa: CASSTGWDSNEKLFF
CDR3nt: TGTGCCAGCAGTACAGGCTGGGACAGTAATGAAAAACTGTTTTTT

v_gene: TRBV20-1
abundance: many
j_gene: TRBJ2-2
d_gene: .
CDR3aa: CSARGWGWGDTGELFF
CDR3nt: TGCAGTGCTAGAGGGTGGGGCTGGGGAGACACCGGGGAGCTGTTTTTT

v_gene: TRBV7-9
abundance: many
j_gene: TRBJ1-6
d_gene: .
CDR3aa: CATATSYNSPLHF
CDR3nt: TGTGCCACCGCCACCTCCTATAATTCACCCCTCCACTTT

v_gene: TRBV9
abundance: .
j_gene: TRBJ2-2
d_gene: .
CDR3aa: CASSVRGTGELFF
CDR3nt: TGTGCCAGCAGCGTACGGGGTACCGGGGAGCTGTTTTTT

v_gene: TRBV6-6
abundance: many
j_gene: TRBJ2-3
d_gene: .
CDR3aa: CASSYAQGSTDTQYF
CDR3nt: TGTGCCAGCAGTTACGCCCAAGGGAGCACAGATACGCAGTATTTT

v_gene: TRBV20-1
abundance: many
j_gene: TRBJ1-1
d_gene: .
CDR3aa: CSASERSGVAFF
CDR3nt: TGCAGTGCTAGTGAGCGTTCAGGAGTAGCTTTCTTT

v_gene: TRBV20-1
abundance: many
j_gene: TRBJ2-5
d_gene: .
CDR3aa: CSAKLGPEKVAQYF
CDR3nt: TGCAGTGCTAAGCTCGGCCCCGAAAAAGTGGCCCAGTACTTC

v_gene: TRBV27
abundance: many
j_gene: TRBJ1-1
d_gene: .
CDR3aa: CASSLSKARDTEAFF
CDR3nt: TGTGCCAGCAGTTTATCGAAGGCCCGAGACACTGAAGCTTTCTTT

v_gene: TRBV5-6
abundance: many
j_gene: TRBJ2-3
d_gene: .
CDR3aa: CASSPTVSTDTQYF
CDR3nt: TGTGCCAGCAGCCCAACAGTAAGCACAGATACGCAGTATTTT

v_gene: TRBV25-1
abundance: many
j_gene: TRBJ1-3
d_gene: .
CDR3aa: CASIRGLTIYF
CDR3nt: TGTGCCAGCATCAGAGGGTTGACCATATATTTT